This T cell receptor (beta chain) was documented in a study of T cell changes during pregnancy in multiple sclerosis. Germline CDR1 is MNHNS and CDR2 is SASEGT. V shed 4 bases and J shed 2 bases, with 13 bases lying between them. The CDR3 spans 15 residues. Libraries were prepared by immunoSEQ multiplex PCR; TCRdb keeps only in-frame clonotypes and omits some of them. The sample has around 100,000 clones; 91% are singletons. The rearrangement uses TRBV6-1 and TRBJ2-3; TRBD1 is a possible D gene (6 bases). The sequencing used peripheral blood, collected after pregnancy. This TCR derives from a female donor with multiple sclerosis, enrolled in a pregnancy study. This CDR3 is CASSVSWGPTDTQYF. CDR3 DNA: TGTGCCAGCAGTGTCTCGTGGGGGCCCACAGATACGCAGTATTTT.